The sequence of this TCR beta chain was determined in a study of T-cell reconstitution after alpha-beta-depleted transplantation in children. Study results and limitations: Expanded graft clones numbering several hundred reportedly gave rise to alpha-beta T cells about two months after transplant. Once a year had passed after transplant, T-cell counts and diversity came mostly from newly produced T cells. Surviving recipient cells, namely T cells and thymic progenitors, were the source of high day-60 TCRbeta diversity in some patients.

Germline V gene lookup returns CDR1 LNHNV and CDR2 YYDKDF (reference sequence). The CDR3 loop spans 17 amino acids. The germline V and J ends were trimmed by 1 base and 4 bases, with 16 bases remaining between them. Preparing the TCRbeta library involved the use of unique molecular identifiers. TCRdb itself ran the PCR reads through MiXCR, one entry per CDR3 protein. The data show about 980,000 distinct CDR3 sequences, roughly 29% seen once. Concerning this clonotype itself: The antigen is not known.

The receptor was derived from a boy in the first two years of life who had a stem cell transplant for SCID, so the T cells may come from the graft donor. V is TRBV15 and J is TRBJ2-2; no clear D. The sequencing here drew on PBMCs, mostly from graft donor cells, taken 360 days after TCRalphabeta/CD19-depleted stem cell transplant. The chain's CDR3 is CATSRGVQRRVTGELFF. The CDR3 DNA follows: TGTGCCACCAGCAGAGGGGTACAGCGAAGGGTCACCGGGGAGCTGTTTTTT.